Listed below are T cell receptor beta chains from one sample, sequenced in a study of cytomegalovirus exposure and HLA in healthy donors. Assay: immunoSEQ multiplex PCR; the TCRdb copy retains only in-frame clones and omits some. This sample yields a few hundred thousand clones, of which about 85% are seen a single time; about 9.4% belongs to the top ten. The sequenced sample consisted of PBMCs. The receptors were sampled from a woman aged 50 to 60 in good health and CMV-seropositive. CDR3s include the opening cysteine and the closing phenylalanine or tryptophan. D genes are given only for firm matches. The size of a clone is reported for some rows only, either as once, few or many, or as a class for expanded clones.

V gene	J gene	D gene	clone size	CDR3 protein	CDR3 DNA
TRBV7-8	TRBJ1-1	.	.	CASSLGGLEAFF	TGTGCCAGCAGCTTAGGGGGGCTTGAAGCTTTCTTT
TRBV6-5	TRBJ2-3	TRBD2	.	CASSKGTSSTDTQYF	TGTGCCAGCAGTAAAGGGACTAGCAGCACAGATACGCAGTATTTT
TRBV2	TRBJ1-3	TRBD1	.	CASKGGTSGNTIYF	TGTGCCAGCAAAGGGGGCACCTCTGGAAACACCATATATTTT
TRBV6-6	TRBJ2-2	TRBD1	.	CASSWGGTGNTGELFF	TGTGCCAGCAGCTGGGGTGGGACAGGCAACACCGGGGAGCTGTTTTTT
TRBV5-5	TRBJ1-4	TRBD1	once	CASSPGQGEEKLFF	TGTGCCAGCAGCCCGGGACAGGGGGAAGAAAAACTGTTTTTT
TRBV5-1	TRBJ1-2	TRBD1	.	CASSLAGGQNYGYTF	TGCGCCAGCAGCTTGGCCGGGGGACAGAACTATGGCTACACCTTC
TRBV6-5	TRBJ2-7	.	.	CASSYSRQEQSYEQYF	TGTGCCAGCAGTTACTCTCGGCAGGAACAATCTTACGAGCAGTACTTC
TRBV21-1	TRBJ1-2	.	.	CASSVQGGSYGYTF	TGTGCCAGCAGCGTACAGGGGGGATCTTATGGCTACACCTTC
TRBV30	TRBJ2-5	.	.	CAWRGGWTQYF	TGTGCCTGGAGGGGGGGTTGGACCCAGTACTTC
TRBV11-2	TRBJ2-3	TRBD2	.	CASSAGLAGGDTQYF	TGTGCCAGCAGCGCGGGACTAGCGGGAGGAGATACGCAGTATTTT
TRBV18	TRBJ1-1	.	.	CASSPRPGDTEAFF	TGTGCCAGCTCACCCAGACCGGGTGACACTGAAGCTTTCTTT
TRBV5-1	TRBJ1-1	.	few	CASSQGHHGTEAFF	TGCGCCAGCAGCCAAGGACACCACGGCACTGAAGCTTTCTTT
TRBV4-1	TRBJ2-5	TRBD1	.	CASSPISDRAQETQYF	TGCGCCAGCAGCCCAATATCGGACAGGGCCCAAGAGACCCAGTACTTC
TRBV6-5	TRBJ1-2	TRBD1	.	CASSPGQGGYGYTF	TGTGCCAGCAGCCCGGGGCAGGGGGGCTATGGCTACACCTTC
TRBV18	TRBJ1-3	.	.	CASSPRVTGLSGNTIYF	TGTGCCAGCTCACCACGGGTTACAGGTCTCTCTGGAAACACCATATATTTT
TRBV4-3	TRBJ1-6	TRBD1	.	CASSPGDSNSPLHF	TGCGCCAGCAGCCCGGGGGACAGTAATTCACCCCTCCACTTT
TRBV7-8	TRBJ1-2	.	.	CASSAGGRRGYTF	TGTGCCAGCAGCGCAGGAGGTCGGAGGGGCTACACCTTC
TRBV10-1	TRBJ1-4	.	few	CASSPGSNEKLFF	TGCGCCAGCAGTCCAGGGTCCAACGAAAAACTGTTTTTT
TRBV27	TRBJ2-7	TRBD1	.	CASSLSGTASLEQYF	TGTGCCAGCAGTTTATCGGGGACAGCCTCCCTCGAGCAGTACTTC
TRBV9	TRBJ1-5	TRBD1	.	CASSVTPGGQPQHF	TGTGCCAGCAGCGTTACCCCAGGGGGCCAGCCCCAGCATTTT
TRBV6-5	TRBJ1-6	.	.	CASSYTGYNSPLHF	TGTGCCAGCAGTTACACAGGGTATAATTCACCCCTCCACTTT
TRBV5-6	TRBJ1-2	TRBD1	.	CASSPGQDTYGYTF	TGTGCCAGCAGCCCCGGACAGGACACCTATGGCTACACCTTC
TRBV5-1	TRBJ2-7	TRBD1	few	CASSTGQDEQYF	TGCGCCAGCAGCACGGGACAGGACGAGCAGTACTTC
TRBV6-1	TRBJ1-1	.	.	CASMSSNTEAFF	TGTGCCAGCATGTCGTCGAACACTGAAGCTTTCTTT
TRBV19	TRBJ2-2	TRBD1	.	CASRPDRGRTGELFF	TGTGCCAGTAGACCGGACAGGGGGCGTACCGGGGAGCTGTTTTTT
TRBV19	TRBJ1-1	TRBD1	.	CASHQGDEGARAFF	TGTGCCAGTCACCAGGGTGATGAGGGGGCGAGGGCTTTCTTT
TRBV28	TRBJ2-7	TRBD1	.	CASTDPGQGYEQYF	TGTGCCAGCACCGATCCGGGACAGGGCTACGAGCAGTACTTC
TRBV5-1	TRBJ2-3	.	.	CASSSPRGRGASTDTQYF	TGCGCCAGCAGCTCCCCCCGGGGGAGGGGGGCTAGCACAGATACGCAGTATTTT
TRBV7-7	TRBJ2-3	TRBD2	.	CASSLEAAGGPNTQYF	TGTGCCAGCAGCTTAGAAGCAGCGGGGGGGCCTAATACGCAGTATTTT
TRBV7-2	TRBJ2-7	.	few	CASSLDYGREQYF	TGTGCCAGCAGCTTAGATTATGGGCGCGAGCAGTACTTC
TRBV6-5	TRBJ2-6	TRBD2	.	CASLPGGSGANVLTF	TGTGCCAGCCTCCCCGGGGGGTCCGGGGCCAACGTCCTGACTTTC
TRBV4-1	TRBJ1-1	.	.	CASSPSQGSEAFF	TGCGCCAGCAGCCCTTCACAGGGTTCTGAAGCTTTCTTT
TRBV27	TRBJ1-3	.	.	CASSFIGPTGPGNTIYF	TGTGCCAGCAGTTTTATAGGCCCCACTGGGCCTGGAAACACCATATATTTT
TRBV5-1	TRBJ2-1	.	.	CASSWAQGTAYNEQFF	TGCGCCAGCAGCTGGGCACAGGGTACAGCCTACAATGAGCAGTTCTTC
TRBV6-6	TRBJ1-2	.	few	CASSYSDTYGYTF	TGTGCCAGCAGTTACTCGGACACCTATGGCTACACCTTC
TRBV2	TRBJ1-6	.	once	CASSDGQPRYNSPLHF	TGTGCCAGCAGTGATGGACAGCCTAGGTATAATTCACCCCTCCACTTT
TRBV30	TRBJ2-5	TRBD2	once	CAWSTTSGAGGTQYF	TGTGCCTGGAGTACGACTAGCGGGGCGGGGGGGACCCAGTACTTC
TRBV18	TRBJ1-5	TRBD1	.	CASSPLAGGLGHF	TGTGCCAGCTCACCACTCGCAGGGGGATTGGGGCATTTT
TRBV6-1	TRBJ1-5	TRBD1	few	CASSEWGQGNQPQHF	TGTGCCAGCAGTGAGTGGGGACAGGGCAATCAGCCCCAGCATTTT
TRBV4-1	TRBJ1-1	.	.	CASSQDLRAAHLNTEAFF	TGCGCCAGCAGCCAAGACCTGCGAGCGGCACACTTGAACACTGAAGCTTTCTTT
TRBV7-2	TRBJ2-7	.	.	CASSLDRGGYEQYF	TGTGCCAGCAGCTTAGATCGGGGAGGCTACGAGCAGTACTTC
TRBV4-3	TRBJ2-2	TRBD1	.	CASRRDRANTGELFF	TGCGCCAGCAGGCGGGACAGGGCGAACACCGGGGAGCTGTTTTTT
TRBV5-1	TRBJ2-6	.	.	CASSLFGGALNSGANVLTF	TGCGCCAGCAGCTTGTTTGGGGGGGCCTTAAACTCTGGGGCCAACGTCCTGACTTTC
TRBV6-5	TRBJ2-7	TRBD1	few	CASSYLGTGGSEQYF	TGTGCCAGCAGTTACCTAGGGACAGGGGGCTCCGAGCAGTACTTC
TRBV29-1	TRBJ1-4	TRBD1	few	CSVVGDRGNEKLFF	TGCAGCGTTGTGGGGGACAGGGGTAATGAAAAACTGTTTTTT
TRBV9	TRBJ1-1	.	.	CASSPQNAEAFF	TGTGCCAGCAGCCCCCAGAACGCTGAAGCTTTCTTT